This TCR beta chain was found in a study of blood T cell repertoires in COVID-19. Study summary: PBMCs, B-cell-depleted T cells, or T cells were the source of the cDNA or gDNA that made up the material.

CDR3 length: 14 residues. The V end was cut by 6 bases, the J end by 7 bases, with 18 bases between. Germline loops: CDR1 SNHLY, CDR2 FYNNEI. The table came from immunoSEQ multiplex PCR; TCRdb's copy has only in-frame clones and leaves some out. The table has hundreds of thousands of clones, approximately 85% seen once; the top ten hold about an eighth. The J gene is TRBJ2-5, the V gene TRBV2, with D perhaps matching TRBD1 (6 bases). The sequenced material came from peripheral blood. The clonotype comes from a human donor in a cohort sampled during active COVID-19. The CDR3, as DNA: TGTGCCAGCAGGGCAAATGGGGGCCGGGGGACCCAGTACTTC. As protein: CASRANGGRGTQYF.